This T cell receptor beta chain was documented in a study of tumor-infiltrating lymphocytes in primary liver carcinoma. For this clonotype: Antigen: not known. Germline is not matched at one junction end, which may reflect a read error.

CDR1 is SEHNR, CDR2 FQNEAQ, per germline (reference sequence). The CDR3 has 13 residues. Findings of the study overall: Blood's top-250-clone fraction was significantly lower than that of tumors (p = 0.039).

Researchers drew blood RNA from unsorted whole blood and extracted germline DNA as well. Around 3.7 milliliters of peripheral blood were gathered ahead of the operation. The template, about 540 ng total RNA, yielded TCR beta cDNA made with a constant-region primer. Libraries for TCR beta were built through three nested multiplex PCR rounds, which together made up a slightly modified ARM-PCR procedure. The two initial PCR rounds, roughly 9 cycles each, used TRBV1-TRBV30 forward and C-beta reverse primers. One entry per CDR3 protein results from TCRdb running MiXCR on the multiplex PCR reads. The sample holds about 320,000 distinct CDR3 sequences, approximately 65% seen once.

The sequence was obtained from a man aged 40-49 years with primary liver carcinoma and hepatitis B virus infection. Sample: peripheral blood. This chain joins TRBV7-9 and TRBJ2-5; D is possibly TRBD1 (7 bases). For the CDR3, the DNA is TGTGCCAGGAGCTCGACAGGGAGGGAGACCCAGTACTTC. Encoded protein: CARSSTGRETQYF. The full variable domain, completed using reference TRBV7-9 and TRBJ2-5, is DTGVSQNPRHKITKRGQNVTFRCDPISEHNRLYWYRQTLGQGPEFLTYFQNEAQLEKSRLLSDRFSAERPKGSFSTLEIQRTEQGDSAMYLCARSSTGRETQYFGPGTRLLVL.